The T cell receptor beta chain under discussion was sequenced for a study of regulatory dendritic cells for organ transplantation. Notes on this clone: Its antigen remains unknown.

The CDR3 consists of 15 residues. Per the germline V gene, CDR1 is MGHRA and CDR2 is YSYEKL. Between the trimmed V and J ends, which lost 3 bases and 5 bases, there was a span of 16 bases. Only in-frame clones appear in the TCRdb table, and some are missing; sequencing was by immunoSEQ multiplex PCR. The repertoire holds about 10,000 clones, with roughly two thirds as singletons. Allogeneic regulatory or mature dendritic cells were co-cultured for under six days with CFSE-labeled sorted T cells at 1:10. FACS sorted CD4+ or CD8+ T cells into CD45RA+ naive and CD45RO+ memory. The sequence derives from a human donor in good health. The material sequenced was naive CD4+ T cells from blood cultured with dendritic cells. Sample subset: CD45RA+ naive T cells. The chain carries TRBV4-1 and TRBJ1-2; a possible D gene is TRBD1 (6 bases). Here the CDR3 DNA reads TGCGCCAGCAGCCATGGAGCCGGGACAAATTATGGCTACACCTTC. This translates into CASSHGAGTNYGYTF.